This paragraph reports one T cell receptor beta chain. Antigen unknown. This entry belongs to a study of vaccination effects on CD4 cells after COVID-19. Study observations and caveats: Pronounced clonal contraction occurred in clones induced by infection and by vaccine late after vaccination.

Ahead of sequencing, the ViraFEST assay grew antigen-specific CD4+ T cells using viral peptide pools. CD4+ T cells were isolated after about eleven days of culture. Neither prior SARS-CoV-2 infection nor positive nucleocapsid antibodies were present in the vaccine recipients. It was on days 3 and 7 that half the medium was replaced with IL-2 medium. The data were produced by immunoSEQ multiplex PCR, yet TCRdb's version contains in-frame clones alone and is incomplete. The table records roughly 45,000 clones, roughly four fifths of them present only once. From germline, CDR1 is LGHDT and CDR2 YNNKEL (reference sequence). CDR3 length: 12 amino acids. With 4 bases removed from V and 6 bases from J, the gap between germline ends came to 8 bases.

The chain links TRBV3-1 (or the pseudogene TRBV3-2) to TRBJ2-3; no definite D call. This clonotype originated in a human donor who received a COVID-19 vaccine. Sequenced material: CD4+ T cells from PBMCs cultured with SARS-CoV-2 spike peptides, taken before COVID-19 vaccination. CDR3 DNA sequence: TGTGCCAGCAGCCTCCGTCAGGATACGCAGTATTTT. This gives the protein CASSLRQDTQYF.